A selection of T cell receptor beta chains follows, all from one sample in a study of blood T cell repertoires in COVID-19. TCRdb's copy holds only in-frame clones and misses some; the assay was immunoSEQ multiplex PCR. The repertoire holds under 200,000 clones, roughly four fifths seen once, with 1.5% to 1.7% in the top ten. The specimen sequenced was peripheral blood. The source is a human donor in a cohort sampled during active COVID-19. Both conserved end residues are part of each CDR3. The D gene is left open where the match is weak. Rows may omit the clone size; those that give it use once, few, many or a size class.

>14|TRBV6-5|TRBJ2-5|-|once
TGTGCCAACAGTTATTCTCGGGGGTGGGAGACCCAGTACTTC
CANSYSRGWETQYF
>14|TRBV5-1|TRBJ2-2|-|-
TGCGCCAGCATCCCCGGGACATACAGCGGGGAGCTGTTTTTT
CASIPGTYSGELFF
>15|TRBV5-8|TRBJ2-5|TRBD2|-
TGTGCCAGCAGCTTGGGGCTAGCGGGGTTGGAGACCCAGTACTTC
CASSLGLAGLETQYF
>16|TRBV11-2|TRBJ2-5|TRBD2|-
TGTGCCAGCAGCTTAGCTCCTAGCGGGGTTAAAGAGACCCAGTACTTC
CASSLAPSGVKETQYF
>12|TRBV4-1|TRBJ2-1|-|-
TGCGCCAGCAGCCAACAGGGTTATGAGCAGTTCTTC
CASSQQGYEQFF
>16|TRBV7-8|TRBJ2-5|TRBD1|-
TGTGCCAGCAGCTTACCGAGACAGGGGGGCGGAGAGACCCAGTACTTC
CASSLPRQGGGETQYF
>15|TRBV3-1/TRBV3-2|TRBJ1-3|TRBD1|once
TGTGCCAGCAGCCAAGATGGAGGGGGCAGGGACACCATATATTTT
CASSQDGGGRDTIYF
>13|TRBV7-9|TRBJ1-2|TRBD1|-
TGTGCCAGCAGTACCCAGGGGGACAATGGCTACACCTTC
CASSTQGDNGYTF
>15|TRBV6-6|TRBJ2-4|TRBD1|-
TGTGCCAGCTCAGAACAGGGGGCGGGCAAAAACATTCAGTACTTC
CASSEQGAGKNIQYF
>14|TRBV7-6|TRBJ2-5|-|-
TGTGCCAGCAGCTTGGACCGGGGGGCCGAGACCCAGTACTTC
CASSLDRGAETQYF
>8|TRBV5-8|TRBJ1-1|-|-
TGTGCCAGCAGCCCGGCTTTCTTT
CASSPAFF
>18|TRBV13|TRBJ2-7|TRBD2|-
TGTGCCAGCAGCCCCGCCGAACTAGCGGGATTACTGTCCTACGAGCAGTACTTC
CASSPAELAGLLSYEQYF
>16|TRBV19|TRBJ2-7|-|-
TGTGCCAGTAGTCCCCAGAGGGCAGGGGAGAGGTACGAGCAGTACTTC
CASSPQRAGERYEQYF
>15|TRBV27|TRBJ2-3|-|-
TGTGCCAGCAGTTTATTACTCACCTCACCAGATACGCAGTATTTT
CASSLLLTSPDTQYF
>13|TRBV6-2/TRBV6-3|TRBJ2-3|TRBD2|-
TGTGCCAGCAGTTACTCGGGGGGGGATACGCAGTATTTT
CASSYSGGDTQYF
>14|TRBV5-4|TRBJ2-7|TRBD1|-
TGTGCCAGCAGCTTCCGGGACAGGGACTACGAGCAGTACTTC
CASSFRDRDYEQYF
>16|TRBV6-1|TRBJ2-1|TRBD2|-
TGTGCCAGCAGTGAAGCGTCTAGCGGGAGCTACAATGAGCAGTTCTTC
CASSEASSGSYNEQFF
>14|TRBV11-2|TRBJ1-1|-|-
TGTGCCAGCACCCTGGGACTCCTGAACACTGAAGCTTTCTTT
CASTLGLLNTEAFF
>13|TRBV28|TRBJ2-7|TRBD2|-
TGTGCCAGCAGCCGGACTAGCTCCTACGAGCAGTACTTC
CASSRTSSYEQYF
>16|TRBV3-1/TRBV3-2|TRBJ1-5|TRBD1|-
TGTGCCAGCAGCCATGGACAGGGGGCCTTTAGTCAGCCCCAGCATTTT
CASSHGQGAFSQPQHF
>17|TRBV28|TRBJ1-2|TRBD1|-
TGTGCCAGCAGTTTATGGGGGCAGGGGGTAGCTAACTATGGCTACACCTTC
CASSLWGQGVANYGYTF
>14|TRBV7-3|TRBJ2-1|TRBD2|-
TGTGCCAGCAGCTCTACTAGCGGGAGGAATGAGCAGTTCTTC
CASSSTSGRNEQFF
>14|TRBV6-5|TRBJ1-1|-|-
TGTGCCAGCAGCCTCGGACAGCTGAACACTGAAGCTTTCTTT
CASSLGQLNTEAFF
>14|TRBV6-6|TRBJ1-1|-|-
TGTGCCAGCAGTTACCCTGGTTCGGGGAATGAAGCTTTCTTT
CASSYPGSGNEAFF
>12|TRBV20-1|TRBJ1-2|TRBD1|-
TGCAGTGCTAGTCGACAGGGGAATGGCTACACCTTC
CSASRQGNGYTF
>15|TRBV28|TRBJ2-7|TRBD1|-
TGTGCCAGCAGTTTCCCGGGACAGGATCGCAACGAGCAGTACTTC
CASSFPGQDRNEQYF
>14|TRBV5-1|TRBJ1-5|-|-
TGCGCCAGCAGCTTGGGCAGTCCAGGTCAGCCCCAGCATTTT
CASSLGSPGQPQHF
>15|TRBV4-2|TRBJ2-7|TRBD2|-
TGTGCCAGCAGCCAGAGTAGCGGGCTAGCCTACGAGCAGTACTTC
CASSQSSGLAYEQYF
>16|TRBV7-2|TRBJ2-7|TRBD2|once
TGTGCCAGCAGCCCCCGACTAGCCTTGAGCTCCTACGAGCAGTACTTC
CASSPRLALSSYEQYF
>14|TRBV19|TRBJ2-7|TRBD2|-
TGTGCCAGTCATAGCGGGAGTAGTTCCTACGAGCAGTACTTC
CASHSGSSSYEQYF
>14|TRBV11-3|TRBJ2-1|-|-
TGTGCCAGCAGCGCTAGCGCGACCTACAATGAGCAGTTCTTC
CASSASATYNEQFF
>14|TRBV5-1|TRBJ2-7|TRBD2|-
TGCGCCAGCAGCTTGGCGGCGGGAGGGCCCGAGCAGTACTTC
CASSLAAGGPEQYF
>14|TRBV2|TRBJ2-6|-|-
TGTGCCAGCAGTGCGCGCTCTGGGGCCAACGTCCTGACTTTC
CASSARSGANVLTF
>14|TRBV29-1|TRBJ1-1|-|-
TGCAGCGTTGGGTCGGGAAGGGCTAACACTGAAGCTTTCTTT
CSVGSGRANTEAFF
>15|TRBV6-1|TRBJ1-4|TRBD1|-
TGTGCCAGCAGTGAAACAGGGGGCCTTAATGAAAAACTGTTTTTT
CASSETGGLNEKLFF
>14|TRBV27|TRBJ2-1|-|-
TGTGCCAGCAGTTTACTGAGCTCCTACAATGAGCAGTTCTTC
CASSLLSSYNEQFF
>14|TRBV4-3|TRBJ2-7|-|-
TGCGCCAGCAGCCAAGTTGGGGAGACCTACGAGCAGTACTTC
CASSQVGETYEQYF
>14|TRBV5-6|TRBJ1-3|-|few
TGTGCCAGTACACAGACCTACTCTGGAAACACCATATATTTT
CASTQTYSGNTIYF
>12|TRBV7-9|TRBJ2-7|-|-
TGTGCCAGCAGCAGAGAAGTCAACGAGCAGTACTTC
CASSREVNEQYF
>13|TRBV7-3|TRBJ1-2|-|few
TGTGCCAGCAGCCCTGGGCAAGCCCATGGCTACACCTTC
CASSPGQAHGYTF
>15|TRBV18|TRBJ1-3|-|-
TGTGCCAGCTCACCACCGACAGAGTACCCAAACACCATATATTTT
CASSPPTEYPNTIYF
>15|TRBV27|TRBJ1-1|TRBD1|-
TGTGCCAGCAGTTTATCGTGGACAGGGGAGACTGAAGCTTTCTTT
CASSLSWTGETEAFF